The present entry profiles one T cell receptor beta chain with its context. Its matching antigen is unknown. This record comes from a study of cytomegalovirus exposure and HLA in healthy donors. The germline gives CDR1 SGDLS, CDR2 YYNGEE. The CDR3 is made up of 15 amino acids. Trimming shortened V by 7 bases and J by 5 bases, and 22 bases separated the two germline ends. Study-level points and caveats: Reportedly, diagnosis of cytomegalovirus status by the classifier showed high specificity and sensitivity.

A multiplex PCR was run with 60 Vbeta primers and 13 Jbeta primers. Data came from immunoSEQ multiplex PCR; TCRdb stores just in-frame clones and leaves some out. This repertoire includes about 83,000 clones. Sequencing used PBMCs. The TCR sequence derives from a man between 18 and 29 years old in good health and CMV-seropositive. The V call is TRBV9, the J call TRBJ2-7, with D possibly matching TRBD2 (5 bases). CDR3 nucleotide sequence: TGTGCCAGCGGCCGCGAACAGAGGGTGGAGGACGAGCAGTACTTC. Residues: CASGREQRVEDEQYF.